Included here is one T cell receptor beta chain sequence, with context. There are a few counts of this clone. Its recognized antigen is unknown. Base quality data are lacking; no much larger clone is found one base away. The data stem from a study of graft-versus-host responses after intestinal transplantation (dated by TCRdb to the early 2020s). Context from the whole study: The transplants that recipients received were multivisceral, liver-intestinal, or isolated intestinal. Every recipient was given anti-thymocyte globulin induction, then maintenance tacrolimus and steroids for roughly 3 years. After intestinal transplantation, graft-versus-host and host-versus-graft alloreactive T cell clones in the graft, circulation and bone marrow were tracked using bulk TCR-beta CDR3 sequencing. To identify alloreactive clones, pre-transplant mixed lymphocyte reaction products were sequenced and compared with unstimulated pre-transplant donor and recipient T cells. The cohort enrolled 20 to 25 intestinal transplant recipients, one of whom was a retransplant, and 3 patients without pretransplant specimens were excluded. Donor T cell macrochimerism was defined as a peak of at least 4% donor T cells among recipient peripheral blood mononuclear cells. Samples from three later patients were sequenced in-house on an Illumina MiSeq with MiXCR processing rather than by the commercial service. Points the paper makes about the study in general: The conclusions were limited by the relatively low number and heterogeneity of the intestinal transplant patients. High GvH to HvG T cell clonal ratios were observed in the allografts of patients with donor T cell macrochimerism. Early after transplant, declines in HvG clones were associated with peak levels of circulating GvH clones. GvH clones were found in recipient bone marrow, and some of the GvH clones appeared earlier in ileal mucosa or blood, which is consistent with an intestinal mucosal origin.

The library was prepared using the immunoSEQ multiplex PCR assay. For most patients, genomic DNA was isolated with the Qiagen DNeasy Blood and Tissue Kit and shipped frozen to Adaptive Biotechnologies for TCR sequencing. Adaptive Biotechnologies carried out high-throughput TCR-beta CDR3 sequencing of genomic DNA for most patients. On the authors' methods: TCR sequencing data were retrieved from Adaptive's ImmunoSEQ software for roughly 20 patients, whereas three other patients were processed with MiXCR and VDJtools. To correct CD4 versus CD8 sorting errors, any sequence found in both subsets at a frequency ratio below 5:1 was removed. CDR3 nucleotide sequences shared between donor and recipient were removed because the origin of such sequences could not be assigned. To count as alloreactive, a clone needed at least 2-fold expansion over unstimulated cells and a minimum CFSE-low frequency of 0.002% (template counts) or 0.001% (read counts). Clones detected in sequenced pre-transplant spleen, lymph node, or MLR CFSE-low populations of the donor or recipient were defined as mappable. Cumulative frequency of alloreactive clones was calculated as a percentage of all sequences weighted by copy number. Drawn from immuneACCESS, this table holds only the in-frame rearrangements with V and J called that TCRdb kept. Clones are partly lost; checked studies trace under half to an unresolved V gene and leave the rest unexplained. V, J and clone size reflect that table, while D and trimming were determined from the DNA. In all, the sample holds some 100,000 clones, and just over 90% of those were seen once. Roughly 5.5% of the sample is held by the ten biggest clonotypes.

The time point label, read with the paper, signifies: cells obtained before transplantation from donor or recipient. CD3+CD4+ and CD3+CD8+ populations were FACS-sorted from unstimulated pre-transplant donor and recipient cells taken from spleen or lymph nodes. Counted from cysteine to phenylalanine, this CDR3 has 14 amino acids. Of all the DNA, just the CDR3 is kept, 42 bases in frame from base 1. V drops 7 bases and J drops 3 bases, leaving 13 bases in between. CDR1 SEHNR and CDR2 FQNEAQ were looked up in the germline V gene (reference sequence). The source is a human donor who received an intestinal transplant. Material: unstimulated CD8+ T cells sorted from spleen or lymph node cells, obtained before intestinal transplant. The V and J genes are TRBV7-9 and TRBJ1-3, with no confident D gene call. The DNA sequence is as follows: TGTGCCAGCATCGTCCCGACCATTGGAAACACCATATATTTT. Its coded protein is CASIVPTIGNTIYF.